This entry is about one TCR beta chain. Original processing notes: Reference gene primer amplification in the assay estimated nucleated cell counts. Clones were sequenced by immunoSEQ multiplex PCR, and TCRdb holds only the in-frame ones, with some missing. V, J and clone size reflect that table, while D and trimming were determined from the DNA. The sample has tens of thousands of clones, more than 80% seen once. These data originate in a study of blood T cell repertoires in COVID-19. Across the study: COVID-19 samples collected from the United States, Italy and Spain covered acute and convalescent phases. PBMCs, B-cell-depleted T cells, or T cells provided the cDNA or gDNA that made up the material.

V gave up 1 base and J gave up 2 bases; unmatched junction bases: 5. Per germline, CDR1 KGHSH and CDR2 LQKENI. The CDR3 loop spans 15 amino acids. The source of this sequence is a man in his sixties with active or convalescent COVID-19. This chain connects TRBV18 to TRBJ2-7, with 7 positions matching TRBD1. Source material: peripheral blood. The CDR3 nucleotides read TGTGCCAGCTCACCACGACAGGGACCGCCCTACGAGCAGTACGTC. Its translation: CASSPRQGPPYEQYV.